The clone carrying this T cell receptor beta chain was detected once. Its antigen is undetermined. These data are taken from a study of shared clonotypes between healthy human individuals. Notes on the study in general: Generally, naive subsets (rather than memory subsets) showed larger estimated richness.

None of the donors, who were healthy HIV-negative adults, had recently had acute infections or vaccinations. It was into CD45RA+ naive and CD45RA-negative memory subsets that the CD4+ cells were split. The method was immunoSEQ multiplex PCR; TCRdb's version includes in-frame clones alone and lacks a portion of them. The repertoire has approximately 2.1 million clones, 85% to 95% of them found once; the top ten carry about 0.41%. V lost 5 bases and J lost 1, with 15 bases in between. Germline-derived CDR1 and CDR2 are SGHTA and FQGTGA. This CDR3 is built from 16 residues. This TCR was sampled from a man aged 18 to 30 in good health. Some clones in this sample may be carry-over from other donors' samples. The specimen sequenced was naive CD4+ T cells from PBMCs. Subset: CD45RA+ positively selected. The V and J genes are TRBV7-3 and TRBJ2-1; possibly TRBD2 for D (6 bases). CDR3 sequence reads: CASSLMGRGSYNEQFF. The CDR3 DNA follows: TGTGCCAGCAGCCTGATGGGGCGGGGTTCCTACAATGAGCAGTTCTTC.